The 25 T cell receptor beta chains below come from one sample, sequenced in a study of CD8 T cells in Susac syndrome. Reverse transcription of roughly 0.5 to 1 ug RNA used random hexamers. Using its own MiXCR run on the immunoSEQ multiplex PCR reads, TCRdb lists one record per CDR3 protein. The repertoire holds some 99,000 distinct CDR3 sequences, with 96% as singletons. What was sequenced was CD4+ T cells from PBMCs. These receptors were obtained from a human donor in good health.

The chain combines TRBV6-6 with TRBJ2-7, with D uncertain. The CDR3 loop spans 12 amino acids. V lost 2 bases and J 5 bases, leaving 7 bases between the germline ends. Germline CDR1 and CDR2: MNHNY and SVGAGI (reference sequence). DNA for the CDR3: TGTGCCAGCAGTTACGGCCGAGACGAGCAGTACTTC. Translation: CASSYGRDEQYF.

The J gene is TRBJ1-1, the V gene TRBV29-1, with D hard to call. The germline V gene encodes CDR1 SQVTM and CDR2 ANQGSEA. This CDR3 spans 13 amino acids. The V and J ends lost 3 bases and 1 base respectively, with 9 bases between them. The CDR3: CSVEPLSNTEAFF. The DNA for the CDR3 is TGCAGCGTTGAGCCCCTTTCGAACACTGAAGCTTTCTTT.

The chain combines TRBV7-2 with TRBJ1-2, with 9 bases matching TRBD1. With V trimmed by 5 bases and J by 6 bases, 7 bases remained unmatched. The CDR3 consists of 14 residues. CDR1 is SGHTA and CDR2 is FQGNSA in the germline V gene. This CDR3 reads CASSSRDRVDGYTF. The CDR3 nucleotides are TGTGCCAGCAGCAGCCGGGACAGGGTGGATGGCTACACCTTC.

The CDR3 DNA reads TGTGCCAGCAGTTACCGGGCCCAGGATGGCTACACCTTC. Encoded protein: CASSYRAQDGYTF. The chain joins TRBV6-5 to TRBJ1-2; D is ambiguous. The CDR3 extends over 13 amino acids. Germline V gives CDR1 MNHEY, CDR2 SVGAGI. With 2 bases removed from V and 6 bases from J, the gap between germline ends came to 10 bases.

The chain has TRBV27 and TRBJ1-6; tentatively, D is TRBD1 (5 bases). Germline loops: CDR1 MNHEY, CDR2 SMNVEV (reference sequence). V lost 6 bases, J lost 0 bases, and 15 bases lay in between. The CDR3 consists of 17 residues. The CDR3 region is CASSPFPGYSYNSPLHF. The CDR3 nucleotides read TGTGCCAGCAGCCCATTCCCAGGGTACTCCTATAATTCACCCCTCCACTTT.

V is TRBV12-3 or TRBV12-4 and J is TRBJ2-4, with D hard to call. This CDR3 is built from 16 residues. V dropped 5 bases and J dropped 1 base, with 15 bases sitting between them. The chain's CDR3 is CASSPRILGAKNIQYF. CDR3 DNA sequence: TGTGCCAGCAGTCCCCGTATCCTGGGGGCCAAAAACATTCAGTACTTC.

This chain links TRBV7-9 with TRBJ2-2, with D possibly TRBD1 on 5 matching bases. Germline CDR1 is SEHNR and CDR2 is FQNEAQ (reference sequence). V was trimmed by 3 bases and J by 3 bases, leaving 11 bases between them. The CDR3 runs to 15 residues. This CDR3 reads CASSFWQGDTGELFF. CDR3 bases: TGTGCCAGCAGCTTTTGGCAGGGCGACACCGGGGAGCTGTTTTTT.

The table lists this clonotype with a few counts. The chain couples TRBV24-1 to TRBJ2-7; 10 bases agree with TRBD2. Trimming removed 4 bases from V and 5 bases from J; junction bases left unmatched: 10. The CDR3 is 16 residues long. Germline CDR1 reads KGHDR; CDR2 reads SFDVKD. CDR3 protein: CATSENTGLALNEQYF. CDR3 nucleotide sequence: TGTGCCACCAGTGAAAACACGGGACTAGCGTTAAACGAGCAGTACTTC.

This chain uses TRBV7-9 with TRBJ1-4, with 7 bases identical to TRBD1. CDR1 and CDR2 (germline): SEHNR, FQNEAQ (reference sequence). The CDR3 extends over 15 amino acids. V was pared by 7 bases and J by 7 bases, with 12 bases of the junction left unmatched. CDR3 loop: CASNLPGQPTEKLFF. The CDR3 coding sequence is TGTGCCAGCAACCTTCCGGGACAGCCAACTGAAAAACTGTTTTTT.

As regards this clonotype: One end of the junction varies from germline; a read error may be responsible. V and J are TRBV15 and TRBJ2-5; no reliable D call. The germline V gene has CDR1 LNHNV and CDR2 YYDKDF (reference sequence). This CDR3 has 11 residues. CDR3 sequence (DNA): TGTGCCACCAGCAGCCAAAAGACCCAGTACTTC. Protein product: CATSSQKTQYF. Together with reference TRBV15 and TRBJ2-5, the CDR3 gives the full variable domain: DAMVIQNPRYQVTQFGKPVTLSCSQTLNHNVMYWYQQKSSQAPKLLFHYYDKDFNNEADTPDNFQSRRPNTSFCFLDIRSPGLGDTAMYLCATSSQKTQYFGPGTRLLVL.

The CDR3: CASSSRTGGLETQYF. Here the CDR3 DNA reads TGTGCCAGCAGCTCTCGGACAGGGGGTTTAGAGACCCAGTACTTC. V gene TRBV7-9 combines with J gene TRBJ2-5; TRBD1 matches 10 bases. Germline-derived CDR1 and CDR2 are SEHNR and FQNEAQ (reference sequence). The CDR3 extends over 15 amino acids. V lost 4 bases and J lost 4; bases outside the gene matches: 6.

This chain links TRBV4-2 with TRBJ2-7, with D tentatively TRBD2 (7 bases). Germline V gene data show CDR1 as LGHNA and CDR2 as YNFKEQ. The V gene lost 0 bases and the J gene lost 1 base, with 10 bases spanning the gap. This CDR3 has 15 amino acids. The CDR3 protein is CASSQERGGSYEQYF. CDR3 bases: TGTGCCAGCAGCCAAGAAAGGGGGGGTTCCTACGAGCAGTACTTC.

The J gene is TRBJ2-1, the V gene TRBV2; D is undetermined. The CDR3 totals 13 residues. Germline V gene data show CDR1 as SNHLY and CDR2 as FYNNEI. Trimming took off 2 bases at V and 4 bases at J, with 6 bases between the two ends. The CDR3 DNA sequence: TGTGCCAGCAGTGAACAAGGTTACAATGAGCAGTTCTTC. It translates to CASSEQGYNEQFF.

CDR3 in amino acids: CSVEGFSRGQENTEAFF. The CDR3 coding sequence is TGCAGCGTTGAAGGGTTTAGTCGGGGACAGGAGAACACTGAAGCTTTCTTT. The V call is TRBV29-1, the J call TRBJ1-1; 8 bases agree with TRBD1. Germline CDR1 SQVTM, CDR2 ANQGSEA. The CDR3 length is 17 residues. The junction had 11 bases not matched to a gene; V was cut back by 1 base and J by 1 base.

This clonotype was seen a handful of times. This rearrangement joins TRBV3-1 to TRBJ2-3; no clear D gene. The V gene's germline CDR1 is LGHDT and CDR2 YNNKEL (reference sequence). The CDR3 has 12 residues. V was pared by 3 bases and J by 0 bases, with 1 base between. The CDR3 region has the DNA TGTGCCAGCAGCCAGAGCACAGATACGCAGTATTTT. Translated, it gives CASSQSTDTQYF.

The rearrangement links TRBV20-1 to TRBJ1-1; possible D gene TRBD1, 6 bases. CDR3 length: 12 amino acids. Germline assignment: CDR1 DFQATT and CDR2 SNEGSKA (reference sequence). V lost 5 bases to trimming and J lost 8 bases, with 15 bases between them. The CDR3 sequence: CSASRGGLEAFF. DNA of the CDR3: TGCAGTGCTTCGAGGGGGGGACTGGAAGCTTTCTTT.

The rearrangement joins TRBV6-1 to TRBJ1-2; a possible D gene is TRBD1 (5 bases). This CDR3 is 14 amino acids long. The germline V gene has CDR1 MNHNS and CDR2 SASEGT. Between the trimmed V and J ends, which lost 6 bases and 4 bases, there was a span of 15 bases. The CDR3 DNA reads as TGTGCCAGCAGGGAGCGGGGGGGGGTCTATGGCTACACCTTC. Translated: CASRERGGVYGYTF.

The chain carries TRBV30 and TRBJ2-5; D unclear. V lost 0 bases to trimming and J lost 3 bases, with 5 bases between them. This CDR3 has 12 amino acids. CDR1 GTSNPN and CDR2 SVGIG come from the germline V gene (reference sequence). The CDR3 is CAWSVRKETQYF. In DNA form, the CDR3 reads TGTGCCTGGAGTGTACGGAAAGAGACCCAGTACTTC.

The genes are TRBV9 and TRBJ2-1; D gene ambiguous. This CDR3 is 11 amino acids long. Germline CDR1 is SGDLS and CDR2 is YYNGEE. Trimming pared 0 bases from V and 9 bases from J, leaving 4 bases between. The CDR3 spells CASSVEGEQFF. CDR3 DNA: TGTGCCAGCAGCGTAGAGGGTGAGCAGTTCTTC.

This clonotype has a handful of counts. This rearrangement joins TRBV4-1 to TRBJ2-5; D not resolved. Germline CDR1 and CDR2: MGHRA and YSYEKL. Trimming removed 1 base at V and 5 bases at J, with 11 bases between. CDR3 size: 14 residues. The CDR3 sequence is CASSQGGRSETQYF. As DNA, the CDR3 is TGCGCCAGCAGCCAAGGTGGCAGGTCGGAGACCCAGTACTTC.

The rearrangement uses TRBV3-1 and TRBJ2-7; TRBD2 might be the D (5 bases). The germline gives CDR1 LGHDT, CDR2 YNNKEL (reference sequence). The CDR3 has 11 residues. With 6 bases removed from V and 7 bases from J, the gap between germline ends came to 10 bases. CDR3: CASSLTGEQYF. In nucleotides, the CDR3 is TGTGCCAGCAGTCTGACGGGAGAGCAGTACTTC.

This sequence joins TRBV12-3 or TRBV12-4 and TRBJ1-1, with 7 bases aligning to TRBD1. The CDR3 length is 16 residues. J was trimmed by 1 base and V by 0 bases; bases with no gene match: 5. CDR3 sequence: CASSLAPGGKNTEAFF. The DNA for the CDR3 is TGTGCCAGCAGTTTAGCGCCAGGGGGTAAGAACACTGAAGCTTTCTTT.

This CDR3 reads CASSYQTGEYGYTF. The DNA for the CDR3 is TGCGCCAGCAGCTACCAGACAGGGGAGTATGGCTACACCTTC. The V and J genes are TRBV5-1 and TRBJ1-2, with 8 positions matching TRBD1. Per germline, CDR1 SGHRS and CDR2 YFSETQ. V lost 3 bases to trimming and J lost 5 bases; unmatched junction nucleotides: 6. The CDR3 length is 14 residues. The full variable domain, with the rest looked up from reference TRBV5-1 and TRBJ1-2, is KAGVTQTPRYLIKTRGQQVTLSCSPISGHRSVSWYQQTPGQGLQFLFEYFSETQRNKGNFPGRFSGRQFSNSRSEMNVSTLELGDSALYLCASSYQTGEYGYTFGSGTRLTVV.

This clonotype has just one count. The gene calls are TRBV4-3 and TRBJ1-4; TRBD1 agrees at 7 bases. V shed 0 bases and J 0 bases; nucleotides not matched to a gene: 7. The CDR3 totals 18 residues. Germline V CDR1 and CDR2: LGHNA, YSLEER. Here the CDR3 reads CASSQDPGRGATNEKLFF. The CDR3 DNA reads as TGCGCCAGCAGCCAAGATCCCGGCAGGGGGGCAACTAATGAAAAACTGTTTTTT.

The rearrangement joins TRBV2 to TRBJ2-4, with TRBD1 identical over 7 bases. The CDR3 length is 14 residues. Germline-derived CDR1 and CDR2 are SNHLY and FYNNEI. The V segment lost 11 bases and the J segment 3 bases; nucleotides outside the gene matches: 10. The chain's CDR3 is CALRQGLGKNIQYF. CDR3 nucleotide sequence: TGTGCCCTACGACAGGGATTAGGCAAAAACATTCAGTACTTC. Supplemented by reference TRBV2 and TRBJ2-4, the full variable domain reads EPEVTQTPSHQVTQMGQEVILRCVPISNHLYFYWYRQILGQKVEFLVSFYNNEISEKSEIFDDQFSVERPDGSNFTLKIRSTKLEDSAMYFCALRQGLGKNIQYFGAGTRLSVL.